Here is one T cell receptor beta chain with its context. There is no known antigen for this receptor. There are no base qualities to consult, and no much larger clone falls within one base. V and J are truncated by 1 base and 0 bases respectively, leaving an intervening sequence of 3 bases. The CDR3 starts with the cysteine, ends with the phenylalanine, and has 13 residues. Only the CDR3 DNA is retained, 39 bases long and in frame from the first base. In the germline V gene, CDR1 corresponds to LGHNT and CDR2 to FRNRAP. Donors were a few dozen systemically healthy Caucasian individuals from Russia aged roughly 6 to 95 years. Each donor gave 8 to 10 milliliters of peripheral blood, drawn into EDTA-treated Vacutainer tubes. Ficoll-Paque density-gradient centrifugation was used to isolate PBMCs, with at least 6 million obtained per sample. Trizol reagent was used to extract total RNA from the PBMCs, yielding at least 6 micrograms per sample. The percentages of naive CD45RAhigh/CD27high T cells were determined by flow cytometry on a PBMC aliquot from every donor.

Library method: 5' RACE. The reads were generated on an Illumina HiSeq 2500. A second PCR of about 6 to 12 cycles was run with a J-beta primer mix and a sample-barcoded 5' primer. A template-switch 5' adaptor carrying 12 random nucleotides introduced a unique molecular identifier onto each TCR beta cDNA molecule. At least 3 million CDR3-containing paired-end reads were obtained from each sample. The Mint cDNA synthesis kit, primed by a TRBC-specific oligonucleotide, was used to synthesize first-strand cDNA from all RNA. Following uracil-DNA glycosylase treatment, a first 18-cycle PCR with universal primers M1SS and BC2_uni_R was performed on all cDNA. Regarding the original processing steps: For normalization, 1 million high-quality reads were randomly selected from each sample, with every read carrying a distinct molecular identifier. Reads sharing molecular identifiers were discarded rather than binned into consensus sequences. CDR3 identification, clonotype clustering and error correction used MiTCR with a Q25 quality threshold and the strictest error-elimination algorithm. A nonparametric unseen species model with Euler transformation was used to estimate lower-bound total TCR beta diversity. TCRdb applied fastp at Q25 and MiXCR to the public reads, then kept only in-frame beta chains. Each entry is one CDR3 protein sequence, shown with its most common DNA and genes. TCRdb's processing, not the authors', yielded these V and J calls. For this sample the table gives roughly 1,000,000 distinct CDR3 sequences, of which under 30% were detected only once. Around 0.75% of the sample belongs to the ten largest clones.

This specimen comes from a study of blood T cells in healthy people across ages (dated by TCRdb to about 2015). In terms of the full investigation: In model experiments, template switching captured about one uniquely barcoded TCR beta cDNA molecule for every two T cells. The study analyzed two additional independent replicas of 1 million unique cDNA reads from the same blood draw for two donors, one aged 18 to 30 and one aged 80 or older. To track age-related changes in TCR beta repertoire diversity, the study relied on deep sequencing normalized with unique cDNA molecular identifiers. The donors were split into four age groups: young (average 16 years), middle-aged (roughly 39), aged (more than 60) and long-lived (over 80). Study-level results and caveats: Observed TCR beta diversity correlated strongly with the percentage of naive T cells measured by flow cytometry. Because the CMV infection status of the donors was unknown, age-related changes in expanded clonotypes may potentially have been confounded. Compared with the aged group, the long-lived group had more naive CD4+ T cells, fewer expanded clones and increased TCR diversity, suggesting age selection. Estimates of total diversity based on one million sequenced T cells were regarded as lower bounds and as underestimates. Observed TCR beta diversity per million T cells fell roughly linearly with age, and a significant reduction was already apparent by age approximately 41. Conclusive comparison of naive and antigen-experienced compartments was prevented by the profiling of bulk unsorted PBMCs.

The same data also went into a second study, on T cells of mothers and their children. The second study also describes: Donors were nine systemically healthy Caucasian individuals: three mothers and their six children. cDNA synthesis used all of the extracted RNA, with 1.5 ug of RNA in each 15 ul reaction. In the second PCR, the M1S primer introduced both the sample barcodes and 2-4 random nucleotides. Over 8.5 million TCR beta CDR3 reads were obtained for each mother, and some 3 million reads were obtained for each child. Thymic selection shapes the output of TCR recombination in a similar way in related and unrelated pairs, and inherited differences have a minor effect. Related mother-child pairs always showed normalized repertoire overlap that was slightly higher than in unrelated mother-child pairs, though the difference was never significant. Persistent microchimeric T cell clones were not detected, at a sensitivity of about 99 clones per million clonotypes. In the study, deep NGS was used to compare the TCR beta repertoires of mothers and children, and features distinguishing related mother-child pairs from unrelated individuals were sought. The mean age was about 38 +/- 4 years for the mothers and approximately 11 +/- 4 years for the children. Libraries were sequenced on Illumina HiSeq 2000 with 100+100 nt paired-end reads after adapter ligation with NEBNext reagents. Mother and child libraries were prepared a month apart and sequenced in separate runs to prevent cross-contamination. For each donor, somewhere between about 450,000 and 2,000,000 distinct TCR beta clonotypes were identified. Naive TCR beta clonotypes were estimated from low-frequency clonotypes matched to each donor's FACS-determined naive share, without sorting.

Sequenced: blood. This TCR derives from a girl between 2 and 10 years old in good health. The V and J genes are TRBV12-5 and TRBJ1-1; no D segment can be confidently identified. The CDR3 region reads CASGLGLNTEAFF. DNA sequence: TGTGCTAGTGGTTTGGGGTTGAACACTGAAGCTTTCTTT. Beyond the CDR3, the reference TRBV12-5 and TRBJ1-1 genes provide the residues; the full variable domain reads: DARVTQTPRHKVTEMGQEVTMRCQPILGHNTVFWYRQTMMQGLELLAYFRNRAPLDDSGMPKDRFSAEMPDATLATLKIQPSEPRDSAVYFCASGLGLNTEAFFGQGTRLTVV.